These T cell receptor beta chains were read from a single sample in a study of cytomegalovirus exposure and HLA in healthy donors. Profiling relied on immunoSEQ multiplex PCR, and the TCRdb table lists in-frame clones only, not all of them. The sample consists of 150,000 or so clones, approximately 84% of them appearing once. The sample consisted of PBMCs. The receptors come from a man in his thirties or forties in good health and CMV-seronegative. Each CDR3 is given with its conserved first and last residue. A D gene is named only where the DNA matches it firmly. Clone size is not always given. Where it is, it says once, few, many or a class for expanded clones.

j_call: TRBJ2-1
clone_size: NA
v_call: TRBV4-2
d_call: TRBD1
cdr3_aa: CASSQRTGVLDEQFF
cdr3_nt: TGTGCCAGCAGCCAAAGGACAGGGGTTCTCGATGAGCAGTTCTTC

j_call: TRBJ2-7
clone_size: NA
v_call: TRBV6-5
d_call: TRBD1
cdr3_aa: CASSYSTGQTTYEQYF
cdr3_nt: TGTGCCAGCAGTTACTCAACGGGACAGACGACTTACGAGCAGTACTTC

j_call: TRBJ2-3
clone_size: NA
v_call: TRBV7-2
d_call: TRBD2
cdr3_aa: CASSFRLAGSTDTQYF
cdr3_nt: TGTGCCAGCAGCTTCCGACTAGCCGGTAGCACAGATACGCAGTATTTT

j_call: TRBJ1-3
clone_size: NA
v_call: TRBV4-3
d_call: TRBD1
cdr3_aa: CASSQDTGVISGNTIYF
cdr3_nt: TGCGCCAGCAGCCAAGACACAGGGGTGATCTCTGGAAACACCATATATTTT

j_call: TRBJ2-2
clone_size: NA
v_call: TRBV19
d_call: NA
cdr3_aa: CATAIQGNTGELFF
cdr3_nt: TGTGCCACGGCGATACAGGGGAACACCGGGGAGCTGTTTTTT

j_call: TRBJ2-7
clone_size: NA
v_call: TRBV28
d_call: TRBD1
cdr3_aa: CASSSPLEGQGAYEQYF
cdr3_nt: TGTGCCAGCAGTTCCCCCCTAGAGGGACAGGGGGCCTACGAGCAGTACTTC

j_call: TRBJ2-2
clone_size: NA
v_call: TRBV19
d_call: NA
cdr3_aa: CASSILQGLNTGELFF
cdr3_nt: TGTGCCAGTAGTATTCTCCAGGGGCTGAACACCGGGGAGCTGTTTTTT

j_call: TRBJ2-3
clone_size: NA
v_call: TRBV5-1
d_call: TRBD1
cdr3_aa: CASSLGQGLDTQYF
cdr3_nt: TGCGCCAGCAGCTTAGGACAGGGTCTAGATACGCAGTATTTT

j_call: TRBJ2-2
clone_size: few
v_call: TRBV21-1
d_call: NA
cdr3_aa: CANGQGGWTGELFF
cdr3_nt: TGTGCCAACGGACAGGGCGGGTGGACCGGGGAGCTGTTTTTT

j_call: TRBJ2-6
clone_size: NA
v_call: TRBV15
d_call: NA
cdr3_aa: CATSSHRNSGANVLTF
cdr3_nt: TGTGCCACCAGCAGCCACAGGAACTCTGGGGCCAACGTCCTGACTTTC

j_call: TRBJ1-5
clone_size: NA
v_call: TRBV7-9
d_call: NA
cdr3_aa: CASSQSDTTNQPQHF
cdr3_nt: TGTGCCAGCAGCCAATCGGACACTACTAATCAGCCCCAGCATTTT

j_call: TRBJ1-1
clone_size: NA
v_call: TRBV6-5
d_call: NA
cdr3_aa: CASSYFPGANTEAFF
cdr3_nt: TGTGCCAGCAGTTACTTTCCAGGGGCGAACACTGAAGCTTTCTTT

j_call: TRBJ2-7
clone_size: NA
v_call: TRBV5-4
d_call: TRBD2
cdr3_aa: CASSLAVSGGPYEQYF
cdr3_nt: TGTGCCAGCAGCTTGGCTGTCTCGGGAGGACCCTACGAGCAGTACTTC

j_call: TRBJ1-3
clone_size: NA
v_call: TRBV7-2
d_call: NA
cdr3_aa: CASSATVGNTIYF
cdr3_nt: TGTGCCAGCAGCGCGACAGTTGGAAACACCATATATTTT

j_call: TRBJ2-2
clone_size: NA
v_call: TRBV6-1
d_call: NA
cdr3_aa: CAQRRVGGELFF
cdr3_nt: TGTGCACAAAGGAGGGTGGGCGGGGAGCTGTTTTTT

j_call: TRBJ1-2
clone_size: few
v_call: TRBV6-5
d_call: NA
cdr3_aa: CASSYINPGDYGYTF
cdr3_nt: TGTGCCAGCAGTTACATCAATCCAGGCGACTATGGCTACACCTTC

j_call: TRBJ1-2
clone_size: NA
v_call: TRBV15
d_call: NA
cdr3_aa: CATSSRETGAGNTF
cdr3_nt: TGTGCCACCAGCAGCAGAGAGACTGGGGCAGGGAACACCTTC

j_call: TRBJ2-7
clone_size: NA
v_call: TRBV19
d_call: TRBD2
cdr3_aa: CASRAGAKTYEQYF
cdr3_nt: TGTGCCAGTAGAGCGGGAGCCAAGACCTACGAGCAGTACTTC

j_call: TRBJ1-2
clone_size: NA
v_call: TRBV28
d_call: NA
cdr3_aa: CASTSLVGGYGYTF
cdr3_nt: TGTGCCAGCACCTCACTTGTGGGGGGCTATGGCTACACCTTC

j_call: TRBJ1-4
clone_size: NA
v_call: TRBV6-5
d_call: NA
cdr3_aa: CASSYRQTGGNEKLFF
cdr3_nt: TGTGCCAGCAGTTACCGACAGACAGGCGGTAATGAAAAACTGTTTTTT